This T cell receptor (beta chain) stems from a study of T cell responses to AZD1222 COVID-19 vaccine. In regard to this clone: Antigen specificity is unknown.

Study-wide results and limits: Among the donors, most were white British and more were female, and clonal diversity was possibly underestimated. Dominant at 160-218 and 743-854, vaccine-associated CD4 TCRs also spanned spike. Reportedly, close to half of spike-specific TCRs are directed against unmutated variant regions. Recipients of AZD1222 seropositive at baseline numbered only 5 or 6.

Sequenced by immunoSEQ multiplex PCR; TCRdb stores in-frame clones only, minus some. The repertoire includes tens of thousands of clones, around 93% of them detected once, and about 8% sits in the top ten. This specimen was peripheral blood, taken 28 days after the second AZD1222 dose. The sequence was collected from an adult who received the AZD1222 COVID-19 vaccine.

This CDR3 reads CATSDFSDTEAFF. The CDR3 DNA is TGTGCCACCAGTGATTTCTCGGACACTGAAGCTTTCTTT. The V call is TRBV24-1, the J call TRBJ1-1, with unresolved D. The CDR3 has 13 amino acids. Germline V gene data show CDR1 as KGHDR and CDR2 as SFDVKD. Trimming left V 1 base short and J 3 bases short, with 5 bases between.